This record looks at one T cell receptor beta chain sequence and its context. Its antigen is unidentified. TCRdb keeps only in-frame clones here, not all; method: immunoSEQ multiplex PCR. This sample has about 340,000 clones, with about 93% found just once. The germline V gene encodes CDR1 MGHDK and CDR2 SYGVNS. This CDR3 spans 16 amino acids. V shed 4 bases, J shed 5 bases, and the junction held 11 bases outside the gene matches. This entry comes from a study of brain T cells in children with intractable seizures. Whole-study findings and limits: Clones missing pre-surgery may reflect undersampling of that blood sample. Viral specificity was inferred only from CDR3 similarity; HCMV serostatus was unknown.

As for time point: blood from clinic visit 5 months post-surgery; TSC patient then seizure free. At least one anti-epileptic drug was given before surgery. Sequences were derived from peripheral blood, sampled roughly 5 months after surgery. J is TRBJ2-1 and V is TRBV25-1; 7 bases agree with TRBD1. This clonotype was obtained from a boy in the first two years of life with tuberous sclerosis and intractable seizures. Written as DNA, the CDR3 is TGTGCCAGCAGTGGGCCCGGGACAGAGGCAAACAATGAGCAGTTCTTC. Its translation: CASSGPGTEANNEQFF.